The entry that follows covers one T cell receptor (beta chain) sequence. The sample is drawn from a study of T-cell memory formation after mild COVID-19. V trimming: 0 bases; J trimming: 3 bases; junction bases outside the gene matches: 3. The CDR3 consists of 16 residues. The germline V gene encodes CDR1 SGHNT and CDR2 YYREEE (reference sequence). TCRdb called the 5' RACE reads again in MiXCR, with one record for every CDR3 protein. In the table there are a few hundred thousand distinct CDR3 sequences, approximately 25% of which are singletons. The specimen was PBMCs or a T cell subset sorted from them (not recorded which). The sequence was obtained from an adult woman who had mild COVID-19 (a few samples of this study predate the infection). Cell type and time point are not known. V is TRBV5-4 and J is TRBJ2-5, with 12 bases lining up with TRBD2. The CDR3 here is CASSLARLAGEETQYF. As DNA, the CDR3 is TGTGCCAGCAGCTTGGCCCGACTAGCGGGAGAAGAGACCCAGTACTTC.